Listed below are T cell receptor beta chains from one sample, sequenced in a study of shared clonotypes between healthy human individuals. Libraries were prepared by immunoSEQ multiplex PCR; TCRdb keeps only in-frame clonotypes and omits some of them. The table includes about a million clones, approximately 80% detected once. Input material: memory CD4+ T cells from PBMCs. Receptor source: a young man in good health. Some clones in this sample may be carry-over from other donors' samples. The CDR3 runs from the conserved cysteine through the conserved F or W. A D gene is named only where the DNA matches it firmly. Not all rows give a size; the values are once, few, many and, for expanded clones, a class.

j_gene: TRBJ1-5; v_gene: TRBV2; abundance: NA; d_gene: NA; CDR3aa: CASARGRGGDQPQHF; CDR3nt: TGTGCCAGCGCAAGGGGCAGGGGTGGGGATCAGCCCCAGCATTTT
j_gene: TRBJ1-2; v_gene: TRBV28; abundance: NA; d_gene: NA; CDR3aa: CASQFGGGYTF; CDR3nt: TGTGCCAGCCAGTTTGGGGGTGGCTACACCTTC
j_gene: TRBJ2-2; v_gene: TRBV5-4; abundance: few; d_gene: TRBD1; CDR3aa: CASSPLNRGTGELFF; CDR3nt: TGTGCCAGCAGCCCTTTAAACAGGGGGACCGGGGAGCTGTTTTTT
j_gene: TRBJ2-7; v_gene: TRBV5-1; abundance: NA; d_gene: TRBD1; CDR3aa: CASSLRGLSYEQYF; CDR3nt: TGCGCCAGCAGCTTGAGGGGGCTCTCCTACGAGCAGTACTTC
j_gene: TRBJ1-1; v_gene: TRBV29-1; abundance: few; d_gene: NA; CDR3aa: CSVSRGDTEAFF; CDR3nt: TGCAGCGTTTCCAGGGGCGACACTGAAGCTTTCTTT
j_gene: TRBJ1-1; v_gene: TRBV5-1; abundance: few; d_gene: TRBD1; CDR3aa: CASSWGTGVEAFF; CDR3nt: TGCGCCAGCAGCTGGGGGACAGGGGTCGAAGCTTTCTTT
j_gene: TRBJ2-2; v_gene: TRBV25-1; abundance: NA; d_gene: TRBD1; CDR3aa: CASRGTGNTGKLFF; CDR3nt: TGTGCCAGCAGGGGGACAGGGAACACCGGGAAGCTGTTTTTT
j_gene: TRBJ1-3; v_gene: TRBV11-2; abundance: few; d_gene: NA; CDR3aa: CASSPTGNTIYF; CDR3nt: TGTGCCAGCAGCCCGACTGGAAACACCATATATTTT
j_gene: TRBJ2-3; v_gene: TRBV5-1; abundance: NA; d_gene: NA; CDR3aa: CASSFTADTQYF; CDR3nt: TGCGCCAGCAGCTTCACAGCAGATACGCAGTATTTT
j_gene: TRBJ1-5; v_gene: TRBV7-9; abundance: NA; d_gene: NA; CDR3aa: CASSVDRSNQPQHF; CDR3nt: TGTGCCAGCAGCGTCGACAGGAGCAATCAGCCCCAGCATTTT
j_gene: TRBJ1-3; v_gene: TRBV29-1; abundance: NA; d_gene: NA; CDR3aa: CSVVMDPNSGNTIYF; CDR3nt: TGCAGCGTTGTAATGGATCCGAACTCTGGAAACACCATATATTTT
j_gene: TRBJ2-3; v_gene: TRBV2; abundance: NA; d_gene: NA; CDR3aa: CASSVVADTQYF; CDR3nt: TGTGCCAGCAGTGTAGTAGCAGATACGCAGTATTTT
j_gene: TRBJ2-6; v_gene: TRBV14; abundance: NA; d_gene: TRBD1; CDR3aa: CASSQDTGGPGANVLTF; CDR3nt: TGTGCCAGCAGCCAAGATACAGGGGGCCCTGGGGCCAACGTCCTGACTTTC
j_gene: TRBJ2-3; v_gene: TRBV13; abundance: once; d_gene: NA; CDR3aa: CASSPQEGDTQYF; CDR3nt: TGTGCCAGCAGCCCCCAGGAAGGAGATACGCAGTATTTT
j_gene: TRBJ2-7; v_gene: TRBV19; abundance: NA; d_gene: NA; CDR3aa: CAVGRGQAYEQYF; CDR3nt: TGTGCCGTCGGCAGGGGTCAGGCCTACGAGCAGTACTTC
j_gene: TRBJ2-7; v_gene: TRBV14; abundance: NA; d_gene: TRBD2; CDR3aa: CASSHIGLASPYEQYF; CDR3nt: TGTGCCAGCAGCCACATAGGACTAGCGAGCCCCTACGAGCAGTACTTC
j_gene: TRBJ2-3; v_gene: TRBV5-4; abundance: NA; d_gene: NA; CDR3aa: CASSSSEVTDTQYF; CDR3nt: TGTGCCAGCAGCTCCTCCGAAGTAACAGATACGCAGTATTTT
j_gene: TRBJ2-7; v_gene: TRBV30; abundance: NA; d_gene: NA; CDR3aa: CAFTGTYEQYF; CDR3nt: TGTGCCTTCACAGGAACCTACGAGCAGTACTTC
j_gene: TRBJ1-5; v_gene: TRBV28; abundance: once; d_gene: NA; CDR3aa: CASRSSGAQPQHF; CDR3nt: TGTGCCAGCAGATCATCAGGGGCCCAGCCCCAGCATTTT
j_gene: TRBJ2-3; v_gene: TRBV9; abundance: NA; d_gene: NA; CDR3aa: CASSRDPLSRADTQYF; CDR3nt: TGTGCCAGCAGCAGAGACCCACTCAGTAGGGCAGATACGCAGTATTTT
j_gene: TRBJ1-2; v_gene: TRBV2; abundance: NA; d_gene: TRBD1; CDR3aa: CASSPNRGNYGYTF; CDR3nt: TGTGCCAGCAGCCCAAACAGGGGAAACTATGGCTACACCTTC
j_gene: TRBJ2-7; v_gene: TRBV11-2; abundance: NA; d_gene: NA; CDR3aa: CASSLRAVASFDEQYF; CDR3nt: TGTGCCAGCAGCTTAAGGGCAGTCGCGTCGTTCGACGAGCAGTACTTC